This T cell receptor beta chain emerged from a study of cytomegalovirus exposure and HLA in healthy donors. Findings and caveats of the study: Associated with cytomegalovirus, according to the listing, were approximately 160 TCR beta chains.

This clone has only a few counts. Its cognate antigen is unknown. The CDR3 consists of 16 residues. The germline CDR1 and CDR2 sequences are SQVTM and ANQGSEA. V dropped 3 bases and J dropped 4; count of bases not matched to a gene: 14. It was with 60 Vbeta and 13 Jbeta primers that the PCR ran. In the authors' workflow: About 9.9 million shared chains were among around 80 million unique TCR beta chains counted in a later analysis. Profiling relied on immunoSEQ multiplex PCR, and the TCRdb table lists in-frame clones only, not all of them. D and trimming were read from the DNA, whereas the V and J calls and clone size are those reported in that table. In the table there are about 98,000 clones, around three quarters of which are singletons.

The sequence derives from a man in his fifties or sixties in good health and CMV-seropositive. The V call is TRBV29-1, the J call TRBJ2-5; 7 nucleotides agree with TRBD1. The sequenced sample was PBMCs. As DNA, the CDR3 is TGCAGCGTTGACCCTGCGACAGGGTCGGTTGGAGAGACCCAGTACTTC. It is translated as CSVDPATGSVGETQYF.